The 8 T cell receptor beta chains given below trace back to one sample, sequenced in a study of T cells of healthy individuals. MiXCR, applied by TCRdb to the 5' RACE reads, yields one record per CDR3 protein. This sample has about 100,000 distinct CDR3 sequences, with approximately 15% found just once. These receptors originate from a human donor in good health.

The chain carries TRBV7-6 and TRBJ2-1; tentative D call: TRBD2 (6 bases). This CDR3 spans 15 amino acids. V was shortened by 1 base and J by 1 base, with 8 bases between the two germline ends. CDR1 and CDR2 from the germline V gene are SGHVS and FNYEAQ. The CDR3 region is CASSLGGDSYNEQFF. The DNA for the CDR3 is TGTGCCAGCAGCTTAGGCGGGGATTCCTACAATGAGCAGTTCTTC.

This clonotype turned up a few times. The J gene is TRBJ1-5, the V gene TRBV7-2; 9 positions agree with TRBD1. The CDR3 is made up of 16 amino acids. From germline, CDR1 is SGHTA and CDR2 FQGNSA. Germline trimming cut 5 bases from V and 6 bases from J; bases unmatched to any gene: 11. CDR3 protein: CASSRGTGRSGQPQHF. The CDR3 DNA reads TGTGCCAGCAGCCGAGGGACAGGGAGGTCAGGTCAGCCCCAGCATTTT.

The J gene is TRBJ2-3, the V gene TRBV4-3; no reliable D call. Per the germline V gene, CDR1 is LGHNA and CDR2 is YSLEER. The V and J ends lost 1 base and 9 bases respectively, with 8 bases between them. The CDR3 runs 12 residues. The CDR3, as DNA: TGCGCCAGCAGCCAAGGCTCGAGAACGCAGTATTTT. Amino acids: CASSQGSRTQYF.

There are many counts of this clonotype. The chain has TRBV5-6 and TRBJ1-2; D unresolved. From germline, CDR1 is SGHDT and CDR2 YYEEEE. The CDR3 loop spans 14 amino acids. V lost 4 bases, J lost 2 bases, and 12 bases lay in between. The CDR3, as DNA: TGTGCCAGCAGCGATGGCGGAGGCAACTATGGCTACACCTTC. Translation gives CASSDGGGNYGYTF.

This chain connects TRBV12-3 or TRBV12-4 to TRBJ1-6; unclear D gene. The CDR3 has 17 residues. With 7 bases removed from V and 7 bases from J, the gap between germline ends came to 23 bases. The CDR3 reads CASNPFEPLFGNSPLHF. For the CDR3, the DNA is TGTGCCAGCAACCCCTTTGAGCCGTTGTTTGGGAATTCACCCCTCCACTTT.

This clonotype has just a few counts. Mismatch with germline at one junction end may stem from a read error. This chain links TRBV19 with TRBJ2-3; TRBD2 aligns across 7 bases. The CDR3 runs 14 residues. Germline V gives CDR1 LNHDA, CDR2 SQIVND (reference sequence). CDR3 DNA sequence: TGTGCCAGTACCCGGGGACTAAGCACCGATACGCAGTATTTT. Its translation is CASTRGLSTDTQYF.

The table lists this clonotype with many counts. The genes are TRBV28 and TRBJ2-1; the D call may be TRBD1 or TRBD2 (5 bases each). The germline gives CDR1 MDHEN, CDR2 SYDVKM. V was shortened by 6 bases and J by 4 bases, with 10 bases between the two germline ends. CDR3 length: 13 residues. The CDR3 protein is CASSRDEYNEQFF. Written as DNA, the CDR3 is TGTGCCAGCAGCCGGGACGAGTACAATGAGCAGTTCTTC.

The rearrangement links TRBV3-1 to TRBJ1-2; D is perhaps TRBD1 (5 bases). CDR1 and CDR2 from the germline V gene are LGHDT and YNNKEL (reference sequence). The CDR3 extends over 15 amino acids. Trimming cost V 2 bases and J 8 bases, with 18 bases left between them. For the CDR3, the DNA is TGTGCCAGCAGCCAAACGGACATTCTGGGGAAGGGCTACACCTTC. Translation gives CASSQTDILGKGYTF.